This is a list of T cell receptor beta chains from one sample in a study of shared clonotypes between healthy human individuals. Clones were read by immunoSEQ multiplex PCR, and TCRdb kept only the in-frame ones, dropping some. The table shows about 1.1 million clones, with about 84% occurring only once. The sequenced sample consisted of memory CD4+ T cells from PBMCs. Receptors originate from a man aged 18 to 35 in good health. Some clones in this sample may be carry-over from other donors' samples. Each CDR3 is given with its conserved first and last residue. The D gene is left open where the match is weak. Size tells how often a clone was seen (once, few, many) or the class of an expanded clone, and some rows leave it out.

v_call: TRBV27
clone_size: -
d_call: -
j_call: TRBJ1-1
cdr3_nt: TGTGCCAGCAGTTTACAGGGCTTGTGGACTGAAGCTTTCTTT
cdr3_aa: CASSLQGLWTEAFF

v_call: TRBV28
clone_size: once
d_call: TRBD1
j_call: TRBJ1-1
cdr3_nt: TGTGCCAGCAGTTCCCGCGGGACAGGGAAAGTTGAAGCTTTCTTT
cdr3_aa: CASSSRGTGKVEAFF

v_call: TRBV19
clone_size: -
d_call: -
j_call: TRBJ2-5
cdr3_nt: TGTGCCAGTAGTTTAGGAGGACACGCGTACCAAGAGACCCAGTACTTC
cdr3_aa: CASSLGGHAYQETQYF

v_call: TRBV4-2
clone_size: -
d_call: TRBD2
j_call: TRBJ2-1
cdr3_nt: TGTGCCAGCAGCCCGGGGGATAGCGGGATGGATGAGCAGTTCTTC
cdr3_aa: CASSPGDSGMDEQFF

v_call: TRBV27
clone_size: many
d_call: -
j_call: TRBJ1-2
cdr3_nt: TGTGCCAGCAGAAGGGGCGACTATGGCTACACCTTC
cdr3_aa: CASRRGDYGYTF

v_call: TRBV6-5
clone_size: -
d_call: TRBD1
j_call: TRBJ1-4
cdr3_nt: TGTGCCAGCAGTTATGGACAGGGAAAAAAACTGTTTTTT
cdr3_aa: CASSYGQGKKLFF

v_call: TRBV5-1
clone_size: few
d_call: TRBD2
j_call: TRBJ2-2
cdr3_nt: TGCGCCAGCAGCTTGTTAGGCGCGGGAGGCGCCATAGGGGAGCTGTTTTTT
cdr3_aa: CASSLLGAGGAIGELFF

v_call: TRBV19
clone_size: -
d_call: -
j_call: TRBJ2-7
cdr3_nt: TGTGCCAGTAGTATCGCCGCGGCCTACGAGCAGTACTTC
cdr3_aa: CASSIAAAYEQYF

v_call: TRBV6-1
clone_size: -
d_call: -
j_call: TRBJ2-7
cdr3_nt: TGTGCCAGCAAAACCCGGAACTACGAGCAGTACTTC
cdr3_aa: CASKTRNYEQYF

v_call: TRBV30
clone_size: few
d_call: -
j_call: TRBJ1-4
cdr3_nt: TGTGCCTGGAGTGTAAATGTTGAAAAACTGTTTTTT
cdr3_aa: CAWSVNVEKLFF

v_call: TRBV28
clone_size: -
d_call: -
j_call: TRBJ2-2
cdr3_nt: TGTGCCAGCATTGGACAGAACACCGGGGAGCTGTTTTTT
cdr3_aa: CASIGQNTGELFF

v_call: TRBV5-3
clone_size: few
d_call: TRBD1
j_call: TRBJ1-1
cdr3_nt: TGTGCCAGAAGCTTGGCCGGGACAGCATTGAACACTGAAGCTTTCTTT
cdr3_aa: CARSLAGTALNTEAFF

v_call: TRBV18
clone_size: -
d_call: TRBD1
j_call: TRBJ2-3
cdr3_nt: TGTGCCAGCTCACAGACGACAGGGGTGGGCACAGATACGCAGTATTTT
cdr3_aa: CASSQTTGVGTDTQYF

v_call: TRBV5-1
clone_size: -
d_call: -
j_call: TRBJ2-5
cdr3_nt: TGCGCCAGCAGCTCGGATCCAAACCAAGAGACCCAGTACTTC
cdr3_aa: CASSSDPNQETQYF

v_call: TRBV6-5
clone_size: -
d_call: -
j_call: TRBJ1-5
cdr3_nt: TGTGCCAGCAGCCTGACAGCCAGATCGCCCCAGCATTTT
cdr3_aa: CASSLTARSPQHF

v_call: TRBV25-1
clone_size: -
d_call: -
j_call: TRBJ2-2
cdr3_nt: TGTGCCAGCAGTCGGGGGGCAGGGGGGACCGGGGAGCTGTTTTTT
cdr3_aa: CASSRGAGGTGELFF

v_call: TRBV25-1
clone_size: -
d_call: -
j_call: TRBJ1-2
cdr3_nt: TGTGAGGGTAACCTGGGTGCCTACACCTTC
cdr3_aa: CEGNLGAYTF

v_call: TRBV9
clone_size: once
d_call: TRBD1
j_call: TRBJ1-4
cdr3_nt: TGTGCCAGCAGCACCCGGACAGGCGGAAGGGAAAAACTGTTTTTT
cdr3_aa: CASSTRTGGREKLFF

v_call: TRBV7-2
clone_size: -
d_call: TRBD2
j_call: TRBJ2-1
cdr3_nt: TGTGCCAGCAGCTCTGGACTAGCGGGACTCAATGAGCAGTTCTTC
cdr3_aa: CASSSGLAGLNEQFF

v_call: TRBV4-3
clone_size: -
d_call: TRBD1
j_call: TRBJ2-3
cdr3_nt: TGCGCCAGCAGCCAAGAGGGACAGCTTGGTGTAGCGCAGTATTTT
cdr3_aa: CASSQEGQLGVAQYF

v_call: TRBV7-9
clone_size: -
d_call: -
j_call: TRBJ1-2
cdr3_nt: TGTGCCAGCAGCACTCAAGTATTTGGCTACACCTTC
cdr3_aa: CASSTQVFGYTF

v_call: TRBV4-1
clone_size: once
d_call: TRBD1
j_call: TRBJ1-4
cdr3_nt: TGCGCCAGCAGCCACGGCGACGGACAGGGCAATGAAAAACTGTTTTTT
cdr3_aa: CASSHGDGQGNEKLFF

v_call: TRBV2
clone_size: -
d_call: -
j_call: TRBJ2-1
cdr3_nt: TGTGCCAGCAGACAAAACAATGAGCAGTTCTTC
cdr3_aa: CASRQNNEQFF